This T cell receptor (beta chain) was found in a study of blood T cell repertoires in COVID-19. The table came from immunoSEQ multiplex PCR; TCRdb's copy has only in-frame clones and leaves some out. Among fewer than 600,000 clones, more than 75% were seen once, and the ten largest hold approximately 1.8%. This CDR3 comprises 17 residues. Germline V gene data show CDR1 as SGHTA and CDR2 as FQGNSA. Trimming left V 4 bases short and J 2 bases short, with 21 bases between. The sequencing input was PBMCs or T cells enriched from blood (not recorded which). This TCR derives from a middle-aged woman who had recovered from COVID-19. This chain connects TRBV7-2 to TRBJ2-7; D is perhaps TRBD2 (5 bases). The CDR3 spells CASSYRVAGGFPYEQYF. CDR3 DNA sequence: TGTGCCAGCAGCTATAGGGTAGCTGGAGGATTTCCCTACGAGCAGTACTTC. Full variable domain (outside the CDR3, taken from reference TRBV7-2 and TRBJ2-7): GAGVSQSPSNKVTEKGKDVELRCDPISGHTALYWYRQSLGQGLEFLIYFQGNSAPDKSGLPSDRFSAERTGGSVSTLTIQRTQQEDSAVYLCASSYRVAGGFPYEQYFGPGTRLTVT.